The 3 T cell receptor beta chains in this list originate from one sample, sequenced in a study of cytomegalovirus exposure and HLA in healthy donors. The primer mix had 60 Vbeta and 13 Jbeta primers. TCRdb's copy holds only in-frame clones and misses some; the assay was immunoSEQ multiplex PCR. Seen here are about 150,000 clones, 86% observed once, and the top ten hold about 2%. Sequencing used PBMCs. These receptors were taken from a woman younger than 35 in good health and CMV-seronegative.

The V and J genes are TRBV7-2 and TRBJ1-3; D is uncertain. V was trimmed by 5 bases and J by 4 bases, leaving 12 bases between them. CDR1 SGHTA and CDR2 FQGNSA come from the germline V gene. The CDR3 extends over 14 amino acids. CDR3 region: CASSQRSPGNTIYF. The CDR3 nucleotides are TGTGCCAGCAGCCAGCGGAGCCCCGGAAACACCATATATTTT. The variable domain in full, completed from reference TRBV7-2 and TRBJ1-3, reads GAGVSQSPSNKVTEKGKDVELRCDPISGHTALYWYRQSLGQGLEFLIYFQGNSAPDKSGLPSDRFSAERTGGSVSTLTIQRTQQEDSAVYLCASSQRSPGNTIYFGEGSWLTVV.

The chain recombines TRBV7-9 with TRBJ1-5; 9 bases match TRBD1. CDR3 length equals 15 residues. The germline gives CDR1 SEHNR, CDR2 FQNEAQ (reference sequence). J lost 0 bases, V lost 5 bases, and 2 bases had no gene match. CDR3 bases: TGTGCCAGCAGCCCGGGACAGGGTAGCAATCAGCCCCAGCATTTT. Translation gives CASSPGQGSNQPQHF.

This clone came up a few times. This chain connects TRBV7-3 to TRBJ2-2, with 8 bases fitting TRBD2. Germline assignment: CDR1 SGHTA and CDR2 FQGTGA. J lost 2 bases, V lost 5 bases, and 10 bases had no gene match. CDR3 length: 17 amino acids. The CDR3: CASSPRGLAGNTGELFF. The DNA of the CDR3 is TGTGCCAGCAGCCCTCGCGGACTAGCAGGTAACACCGGGGAGCTGTTTTTT.